These T cell receptor beta chains were read from a single sample in a study of Ad26.COV2.S vaccination and SARS-CoV-2 variants. Assay used: immunoSEQ multiplex PCR; TCRdb lists only in-frame clones, some missing. The sample comprises approximately 300,000 clones, around 85% of which are singletons, and around 2.2% rests with the top ten. The sample consisted of peripheral blood, taken in a trial of Ad26.COV2.S vaccine versus placebo. The receptors were sampled from a person between 18 and 65 years old who received the Ad26.COV2.S COVID-19 vaccine or a placebo. Both conserved end residues are trimmed from each CDR3. A D gene is named only where the DNA matches it firmly.

TRBD2	TRBV15	TRBJ2-2	ATSSPSERGRMAGELF
TRBD1	TRBV7-9	TRBJ1-1	ASSLGGQGYAF
NA	TRBV5-6	TRBJ2-7	ASSLGGRPSRYEQY
NA	TRBV20-1	TRBJ2-7	SASRGREQY
NA	TRBV7-9	TRBJ1-3	ASTQTGGSGNTIY
TRBD2	TRBV11-2	TRBJ2-7	ASSIREGPYEQY
NA	TRBV5-1	TRBJ2-3	ASSLGYTSTDTQY
NA	TRBV11-3	TRBJ2-7	ASRGQTTYEQY
TRBD2	TRBV10-3	TRBJ2-7	AINPTSGEPYEQY
NA	TRBV10-3	TRBJ2-1	AISESGGSSYNEQF
NA	TRBV9	TRBJ1-3	ASSVGVGTGNTIY
TRBD1	TRBV24-1	TRBJ2-1	ATSGPLPGQSSYNEQF
NA	TRBV19	TRBJ1-6	ASKSSPSPSNSPLH
TRBD2	TRBV5-1	TRBJ2-7	ASSLGGLSSYEQY
NA	TRBV19	TRBJ1-3	ASSISPAGNTIY
NA	TRBV6-4	TRBJ2-6	ASSNSLGANVLT
NA	TRBV6-4	TRBJ1-1	ASSLYEGSTEAF
NA	TRBV15	TRBJ2-3	ATSRWGEGTDTQY
NA	TRBV28	TRBJ2-5	ASSFRDWNLQETQY
TRBD1	TRBV7-9	TRBJ2-7	ASSPDRGTISYEQY
TRBD1	TRBV2	TRBJ2-1	ASSARQGIHNEQF
NA	TRBV13	TRBJ2-3	ASSLAIGLALPDTQY
TRBD1	TRBV4-2	TRBJ1-4	ASSQLIRTGGNEKLF
NA	TRBV6-5	TRBJ1-4	ASPGRGGEKLF